This T cell receptor beta chain was identified in a study of T cells after posttransplantation cyclophosphamide. Findings and limits, study-wide: TRB overlap between skin or GI tissue T cells and blood was limited. After PTCy, TRB diversity resembled that of CNI/methotrexate controls.

Remarks on this clone: Its antigen is as yet unknown.

Only in-frame clones appear in the TCRdb table, and some are missing; sequencing was by immunoSEQ multiplex PCR. This sample has more than 9,000 clones, with roughly nine tenths found just once. Busulfan-fludarabine conditioning, marrow transplant, and cyclophosphamide on days +3 and +4 were administered. This sequence originates from a young adult male patient who received an allogeneic stem cell transplant from a related donor, was CMV-positive, and had acute GVHD only. The T cells may come from the graft donor. This specimen consisted of CD4+ T cells sorted from PBMCs, obtained after allogeneic stem cell transplant with posttransplant cyclophosphamide.

CDR3 bases: TGTGCCAGCAGCTTAGACAGTCATGGCTACACCTTC. Its protein product is CASSLDSHGYTF. The rearrangement joins TRBV7-2 to TRBJ1-2; D is ambiguous. V gave up 1 base and J gave up 6 bases, with 6 bases separating them. The CDR3 totals 12 residues. Germline V gene lookup returns CDR1 SGHTA and CDR2 FQGNSA.